The 14 T cell receptor beta chains below were found in one sample sequenced in a study of T and B cells in COVID-19 patients. BIOMED2 TRB-A/B primer pools were used in multiplex TRB PCR. One entry per CDR3 protein, called by TCRdb with MiXCR from the multiplex PCR reads. The sample lists around 25,000 distinct CDR3 sequences, 32% occurring once. Each TRB amplification used roughly 230-550 ng of genomic DNA from blood. The source material was blood. All receptors come from a human donor who had recovered from COVID-19.

The V call is TRBV19, the J call TRBJ1-2; TRBD1 matches at 7 bases. Unmatched junction bases numbered 11, after V lost 9 bases and J lost 4 bases. CDR3 length: 14 residues. Per germline, CDR1 LNHDA and CDR2 SQIVND (reference sequence). The CDR3 loop is CASCRDRGVYGYTF. CDR3 DNA sequence: TGTGCCAGCTGCCGGGACAGAGGGGTCTATGGCTACACCTTC.

The chain recombines TRBV6-2 or TRBV6-3 with TRBJ2-7, with D tentatively TRBD2 (5 bases). The germline gives CDR1 MNHEY, CDR2 SVGEGT. This CDR3 contains 15 residues. The V end was cut by 6 bases, the J end by 0 bases, with 15 bases between. In DNA, the CDR3 is TGTGCCAGCAGCGGAGGTTTAGGGAGCTCCTACGAGCAGTACTTC. It specifies CASSGGLGSSYEQYF.

The V gene is TRBV27, the J gene TRBJ1-1; 7 bases are a match to TRBD1. The CDR3 has 15 amino acids. Germline V gives CDR1 MNHEY, CDR2 SMNVEV (reference sequence). Trimming took 5 bases from V and 3 from J; bases not matched to a gene: 9. The DNA for the CDR3 is TGTGCCAGCAGTGCCAAGACAGGGAGGGACACTGAAGCTTTCTTT. Translated: CASSAKTGRDTEAFF.

This clonotype was seen only once. This chain joins TRBV12-3 or TRBV12-4 and TRBJ1-2; TRBD1 aligns across 9 bases. The ends lost 5 bases at V and 2 bases at J; junction bases unmatched: 12. CDR3 length equals 17 residues. The CDR3, as DNA: TGTGCCAGCAGTCTCCCGTCGGGACAGGGCTCCAACTATGGCTACACCTTC. Translating it yields CASSLPSGQGSNYGYTF.

The CDR3 loop is CASSLGGGYTF. In DNA form, the CDR3 reads TGTGCCAGCAGCTTGGGAGGGGGCTACACCTTC. The J gene is TRBJ1-2, the V gene TRBV12-3 or TRBV12-4; no clear D gene. V lost 6 bases to trimming and J lost 8 bases, with 10 bases between them. The CDR3 totals 11 residues.

CDR3 sequence (DNA): TGTGCCAGCAGCTTGGCGTGGGGTAGAGCTTTCTTT. It specifies CASSLAWGRAFF. The chain links TRBV5-5 to TRBJ1-1, with D hard to call. CDR3 size: 12 residues. The V and J ends lost 0 bases and 10 bases respectively, with 10 bases between them. CDR1 is SGHKS, CDR2 YYEKEE, per germline (reference sequence).

This clonotype was counted at least ten times. The chain carries TRBV19 and TRBJ1-2; no clear D. Trimming pared 9 bases from V and 4 bases from J, leaving 15 bases between. This CDR3 has 13 residues. The germline CDR1 and CDR2 sequences are LNHDA and SQIVND (reference sequence). The CDR3 loop is CASHSTAPYGYTF. DNA for the CDR3: TGTGCCAGCCATTCCACGGCACCCTATGGCTACACCTTC.

The chain is built from TRBV19 and TRBJ2-7, with TRBD2 matching over 16 bases. With 4 bases clipped from V and 7 bases from J, the junction kept 7 bases outside the gene matches. The germline CDR1 and CDR2 sequences are LNHDA and SQIVND (reference sequence). This CDR3 contains 16 residues. The CDR3 sequence is CASSTRGLAGGREQYF. DNA for the CDR3: TGTGCCAGTAGTACCCGGGGACTAGCGGGAGGGCGAGAGCAGTACTTC. Full variable domain (outside the CDR3, taken from reference TRBV19 and TRBJ2-7): DGGITQSPKYLFRKEGQNVTLSCEQNLNHDAMYWYRQDPGQGLRLIYYSQIVNDFQKGDIAEGYSVSREKKESFPLTVTSAQKNPTAFYLCASSTRGLAGGREQYFGPGTRLTVT.

V usage is TRBV13 and J usage is TRBJ2-7, with 7 bases fitting TRBD1. CDR1 PRHDT and CDR2 FYEKMQ come from the germline V gene (reference sequence). CDR3 length: 14 amino acids. J lost 5 bases, V lost 6 bases, and 10 bases had no gene match. This CDR3 is CASSLGTDPNEQYF. The DNA of the CDR3 is TGTGCCAGCAGTCTCGGGACAGACCCCAACGAGCAGTACTTC.

The V gene is TRBV5-4, the J gene TRBJ1-4, with D uncertain. V was trimmed by 7 bases and J by 8 bases, leaving 18 bases between them. The germline V gene encodes CDR1 SGHNT and CDR2 YYREEE (reference sequence). This CDR3 has 14 residues. The CDR3 DNA is TGTGCCAGCCACCCCCGGACCCGGTACGAAAAACTGTTTTTT. Amino acid sequence: CASHPRTRYEKLFF.

The sample holds a few counts of this clonotype. The J gene is TRBJ2-7, the V gene TRBV5-1; D not resolved. Looked up from germline, CDR1 is SGHRS and CDR2 is YFSETQ. The CDR3 is made up of 14 amino acids. V gave up 4 bases and J gave up 2 bases, with 13 bases separating them. The CDR3 DNA is TGCGCCAGCAGCCGCTCGGACGGAACCTACGAGCAGTACTTC. Amino acid sequence: CASSRSDGTYEQYF.

This clonotype was seen only a few times. V gene TRBV10-3 combines with J gene TRBJ1-2; TRBD1 matches at 9 bases. V gave up 4 bases and J gave up 4 bases; unmatched junction bases: 1. Germline assignment: CDR1 ENHRY and CDR2 SYGVKD. The CDR3 sequence is 13 residues long. CDR3 amino acids: CAISGQGGYGYTF. Here the CDR3 DNA reads TGTGCCATCAGTGGACAGGGGGGCTATGGCTACACCTTC.

This clonotype was counted between two and nine times. The V gene is TRBV6-2 or TRBV6-3, the J gene TRBJ2-5; 16 bases fit TRBD2. This CDR3 comprises 17 residues. With V trimmed by 6 bases and J by 5 bases, 9 bases remained unmatched. Per the germline V gene, CDR1 is MNHEY and CDR2 is SVGEGT. The DNA of the CDR3 is TGTGCCAGCAGCCCCGGGACTAGCGGGAGGGACAGGGAGACCCAGTACTTC. Its protein product is CASSPGTSGRDRETQYF.

The chain links TRBV12-3 or TRBV12-4 to TRBJ1-4; no reliable D call. The CDR3 extends over 17 amino acids. V lost 4 bases and J lost 2, with 17 bases in between. CDR3 nucleotides: TGTGCCAGCAGTTCTGTTCCAGTGATTGTGACTAATGAAAAACTGTTTTTT. Translating it yields CASSSVPVIVTNEKLFF.